This TCR beta chain was identified in a study of human T cells and chemical hapten exposure (dated by TCRdb to the early 2020s). In terms of the full investigation: For sensitization, 2% DPC in acetone was applied to an approximately 2 cm by approximately 2 cm area of upper inner arm skin. The study tracked peripheral blood TCR repertoire changes in vivo during primary and secondary sensitization to the hapten diphenylcyclopropenone (DPC) in alopecia patients. Patch tests used Finn chambers with 0.01% DPC on the upper back, scored after 6 days by International Contact Dermatitis Research Group standards. Blood samples were taken from patients before sensitization (week 0) and at 2, 6 and about 24 weeks after DPC sensitization. Patients additionally received weekly therapeutic DPC doses to the scalp throughout the roughly 25-week study period. Libraries were combined into a pool for sequencing, and differences in TCR yield between samples came mainly from small differences in library volumes within the pool. Alopecia areata with under or over 50% scalp involvement, alopecia totalis and alopecia universalis were represented in the patient cohort, which was mostly female. Blood for TCR sequencing was provided by twenty-nine alopecia patients at one to four time points (pre-sensitization, 2, 6 and 24 weeks).

What the time point label conveys for this sample: patch test 1, 2 weeks after DPC sensitization. The meaning of the sample's treatment or condition label: therapeutic diphenylcyclopropenone sensitization with weekly scalp DPC. At each patch-test visit, blood was drawn before the patch test was applied. Eligible patients were aged 18 to 70, diagnosed with alopecia, deemed suitable for DPC therapy, and excluded if pregnant. Unfractionated whole blood was collected in Tempus Blood RNA tubes, and total RNA was extracted from that blood. The receptor library was made with RACE. The sequencing machine was a NextSeq 500. During library preparation, unique molecular identifiers were attached to individual cDNA molecules so that TCRs could be counted in a quantitative, reproducible way. From each blood RNA sample, both TCR alpha and TCR beta chains were sequenced. The original methods were these. A median of around 100,000 TCRs per sample was observed, with a range of about 20,000 to 750,000. The Decombinator software suite was used to annotate the V, J and CDR3 of the TCR reads. To make PS versus PT1 abundance plots, every sample was subsampled to the same number of TCRs (28,000). TCRs were defined as expanded if absent before sensitization and observed at least eight times at the 2-week time point. Using fastp at Q25 and MiXCR, TCRdb reprocessed the public reads and kept productive beta chains. Identical CDR3 proteins give one entry, which carries the most common genes and DNA. TCRdb's processing, not the study's, gives the V and J calls here. The sample includes 370,000 or so distinct CDR3 sequences, with about 4.8% observed a single time. The ten largest clones capture about 2.1% of the sample.

The sample holds many counts of this clonotype. Its antigen specificity is not known. No qualities accompany the bases; no much larger clone lies one base away. General study outcomes and caveats: Compared with pre-sensitization or healthy control sets, expanded TCRs formed significantly more large CDR3 similarity clusters, which is consistent with antigen-driven responses. Because every patient had alopecia, a presumed autoimmune disease, the patients' immune response might differ from that of healthy individuals. No change with DPC sensitization was found in the number of TCRs above 1 in 1000 frequency, and no evidence of global repertoire structure alterations was found. Patch test score was positively correlated with the number of PT1 expanded TCRs, with significance at thresholds 8, 16 and 32 but not at 4. Repeated subsampling changed both the strength of the expansion versus patch-test correlation and the threshold at which that correlation became significant.

The source is a woman aged 50 to 60 with alopecia areata. Some clones in this sample may be carry-over from other donors' samples. The specimen comprised whole blood, sampled in connection with sensitization to the hapten diphenylcyclopropenone (DPC).

CDR3 protein: CASSLRGLYEQYF. At the DNA level, the sequence is TGTGCCAGCAGCTTGCGCGGCCTTTACGAGCAGTACTTC. The chain employs TRBV12-3 or TRBV12-4 and TRBJ2-7, with no D gene named confidently. CDR3 length: 13 amino acids, cysteine to phenylalanine. Only CDR3 DNA is held: 39 bases, read in frame from base 1. Trimming costs V 6 bases and J 4 bases, and their ends lie 13 bases apart.